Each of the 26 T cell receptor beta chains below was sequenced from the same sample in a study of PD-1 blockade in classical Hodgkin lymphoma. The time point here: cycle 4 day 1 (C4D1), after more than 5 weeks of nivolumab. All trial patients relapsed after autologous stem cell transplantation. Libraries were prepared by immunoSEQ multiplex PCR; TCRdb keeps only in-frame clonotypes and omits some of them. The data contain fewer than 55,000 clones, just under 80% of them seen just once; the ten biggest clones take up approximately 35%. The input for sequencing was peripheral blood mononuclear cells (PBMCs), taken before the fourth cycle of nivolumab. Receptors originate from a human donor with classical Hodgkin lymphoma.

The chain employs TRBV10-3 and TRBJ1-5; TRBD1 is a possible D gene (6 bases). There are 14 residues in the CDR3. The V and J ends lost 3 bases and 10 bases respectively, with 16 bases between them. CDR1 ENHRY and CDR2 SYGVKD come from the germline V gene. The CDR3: CAISEQGAGLPQHF. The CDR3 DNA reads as TGTGCCATCAGTGAACAGGGAGCAGGGTTACCCCAGCATTTT.

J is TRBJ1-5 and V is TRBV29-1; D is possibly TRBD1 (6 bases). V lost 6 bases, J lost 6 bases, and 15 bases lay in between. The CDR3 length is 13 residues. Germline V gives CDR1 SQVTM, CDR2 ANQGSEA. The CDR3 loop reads CSVLAGVGQPQHF. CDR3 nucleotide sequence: TGCAGCGTCCTTGCAGGGGTGGGTCAGCCCCAGCATTTT.

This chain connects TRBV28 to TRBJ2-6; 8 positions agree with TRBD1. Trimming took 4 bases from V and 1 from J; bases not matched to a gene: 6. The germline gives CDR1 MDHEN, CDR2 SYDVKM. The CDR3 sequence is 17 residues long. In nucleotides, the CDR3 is TGTGCCAGCAGTTCCGGACAGGGAATGTCTGGGGCCAACGTCCTGACTTTC. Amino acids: CASSSGQGMSGANVLTF.

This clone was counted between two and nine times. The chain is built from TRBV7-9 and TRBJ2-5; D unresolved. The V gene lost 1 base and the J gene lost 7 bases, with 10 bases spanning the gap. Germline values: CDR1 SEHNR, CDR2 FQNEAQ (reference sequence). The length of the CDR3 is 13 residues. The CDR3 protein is CASSLVSPGTQYF. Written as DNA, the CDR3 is TGTGCCAGCAGCTTAGTTAGCCCGGGGACCCAGTACTTC.

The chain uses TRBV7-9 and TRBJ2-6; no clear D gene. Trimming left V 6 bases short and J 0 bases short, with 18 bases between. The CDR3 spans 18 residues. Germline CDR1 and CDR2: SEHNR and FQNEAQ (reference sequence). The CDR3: CASSPIRLDGSGANVLTF. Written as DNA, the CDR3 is TGTGCCAGCAGTCCAATCCGCCTAGATGGCTCTGGGGCCAACGTCCTGACTTTC.

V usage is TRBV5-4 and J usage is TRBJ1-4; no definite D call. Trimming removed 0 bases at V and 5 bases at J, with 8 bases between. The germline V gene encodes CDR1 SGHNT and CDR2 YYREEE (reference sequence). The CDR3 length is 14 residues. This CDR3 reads CASSLDRLNEKLFF. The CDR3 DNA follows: TGTGCCAGCAGCTTGGACAGATTAAATGAAAAACTGTTTTTT. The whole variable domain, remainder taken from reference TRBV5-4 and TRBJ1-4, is ETGVTQSPTHLIKTRGQQVTLRCSSQSGHNTVSWYQQALGQGPQFIFQYYREEENGRGNFPPRFSGLQFPNYSSELNVNALELDDSALYLCASSLDRLNEKLFFGSGTQLSVL.

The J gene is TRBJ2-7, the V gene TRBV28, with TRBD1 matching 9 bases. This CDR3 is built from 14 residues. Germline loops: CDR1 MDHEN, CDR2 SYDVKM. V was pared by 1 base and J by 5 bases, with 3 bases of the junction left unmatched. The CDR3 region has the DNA TGTGCCAGCAGTTTATCGGACAGGGGCCACGAGCAGTACTTC. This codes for CASSLSDRGHEQYF. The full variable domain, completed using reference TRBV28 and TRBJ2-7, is DVKVTQSSRYLVKRTGEKVFLECVQDMDHENMFWYRQDPGLGLRLIYFSYDVKMKEKGDIPEGYSVSREKKERFSLILESASTNQTSMYLCASSLSDRGHEQYFGPGTRLTVT.

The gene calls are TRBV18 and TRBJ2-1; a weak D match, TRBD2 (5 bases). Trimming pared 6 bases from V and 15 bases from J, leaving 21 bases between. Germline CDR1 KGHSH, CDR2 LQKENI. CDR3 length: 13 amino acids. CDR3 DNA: TGTGCCAGCTCGCCCTATGAAACTAGTGGTCTGTTCTTC. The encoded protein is CASSPYETSGLFF.

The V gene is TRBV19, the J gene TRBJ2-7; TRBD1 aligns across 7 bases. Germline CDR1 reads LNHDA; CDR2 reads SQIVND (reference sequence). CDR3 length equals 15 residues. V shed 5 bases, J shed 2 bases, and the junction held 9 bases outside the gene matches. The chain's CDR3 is CASSFLGTAAYEQYF. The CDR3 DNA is TGTGCCAGTAGTTTCCTAGGGACAGCCGCCTACGAGCAGTACTTC. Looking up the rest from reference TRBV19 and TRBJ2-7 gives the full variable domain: DGGITQSPKYLFRKEGQNVTLSCEQNLNHDAMYWYRQDPGQGLRLIYYSQIVNDFQKGDIAEGYSVSREKKESFPLTVTSAQKNPTAFYLCASSFLGTAAYEQYFGPGTRLTVT.

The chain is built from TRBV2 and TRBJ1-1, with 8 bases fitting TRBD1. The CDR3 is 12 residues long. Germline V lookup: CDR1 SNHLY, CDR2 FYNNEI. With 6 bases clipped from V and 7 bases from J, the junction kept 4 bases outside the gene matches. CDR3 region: CASRADRGEAFF. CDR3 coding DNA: TGTGCCAGCAGGGCAGACAGGGGTGAAGCTTTCTTT. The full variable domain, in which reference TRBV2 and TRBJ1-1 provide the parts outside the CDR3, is EPEVTQTPSHQVTQMGQEVILRCVPISNHLYFYWYRQILGQKVEFLVSFYNNEISEKSEIFDDQFSVERPDGSNFTLKIRSTKLEDSAMYFCASRADRGEAFFGQGTRLTVV.

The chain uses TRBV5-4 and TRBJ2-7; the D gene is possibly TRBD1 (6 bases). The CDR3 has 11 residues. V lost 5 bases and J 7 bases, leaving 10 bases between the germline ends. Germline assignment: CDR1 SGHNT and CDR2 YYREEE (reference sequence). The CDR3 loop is CASSLDREQYF. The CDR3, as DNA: TGTGCCAGCAGTCTCGACAGGGAGCAGTACTTC.

CDR3 sequence (DNA): TGTGCCATCAGCAGGGGAGAGAACACTGAAGCTTTCTTT. Protein sequence: CAISRGENTEAFF. The gene calls are TRBV10-3 and TRBJ1-1, with a weak D call TRBD1 (6 bases). This CDR3 contains 13 residues. V was shortened by 6 bases and J by 1 base, with 9 bases between the two germline ends. Germline V gene sequence: CDR1 ENHRY, CDR2 SYGVKD.

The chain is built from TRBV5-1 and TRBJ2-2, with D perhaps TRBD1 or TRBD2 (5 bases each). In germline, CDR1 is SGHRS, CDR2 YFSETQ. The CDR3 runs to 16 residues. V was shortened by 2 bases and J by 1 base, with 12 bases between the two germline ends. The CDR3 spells CASSLRGQGNTGELFF. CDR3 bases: TGCGCCAGCAGCTTAAGAGGGCAGGGGAACACCGGGGAGCTGTTTTTT.

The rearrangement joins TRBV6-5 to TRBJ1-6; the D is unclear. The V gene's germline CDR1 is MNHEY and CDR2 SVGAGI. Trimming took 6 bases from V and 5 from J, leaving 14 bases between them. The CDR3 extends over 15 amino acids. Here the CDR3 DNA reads TGTGCCAGCAGCGCCCTGGCCGGCGATAATTCACCCCTCCACTTT. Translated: CASSALAGDNSPLHF.

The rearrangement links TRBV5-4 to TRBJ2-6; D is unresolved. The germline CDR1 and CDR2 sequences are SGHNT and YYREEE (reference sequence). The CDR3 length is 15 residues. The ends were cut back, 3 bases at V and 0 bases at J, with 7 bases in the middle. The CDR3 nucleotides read TGTGCCAGCAGCTCGCAGACCTCTGGGGCCAACGTCCTGACTTTC. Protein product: CASSSQTSGANVLTF.

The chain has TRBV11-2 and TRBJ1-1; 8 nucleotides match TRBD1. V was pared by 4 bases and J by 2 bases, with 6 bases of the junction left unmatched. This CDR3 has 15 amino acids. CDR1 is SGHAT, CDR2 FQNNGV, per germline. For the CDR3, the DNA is TGTGCCAGCAGCTCATCAGGGGGCCCAAACACTGAAGCTTTCTTT. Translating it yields CASSSSGGPNTEAFF.

Here the CDR3 reads CASSSGTSGGFLPDTQYF. The CDR3 DNA reads TGTGCCAGCAGCTCGGGGACTAGCGGGGGCTTTCTCCCAGATACGCAGTATTTT. The chain uses TRBV11-2 and TRBJ2-3, with 14 positions matching TRBD2. The V segment lost 4 bases and the J segment 4 bases; nucleotides outside the gene matches: 10. This CDR3 is 18 amino acids long. Germline V gene data show CDR1 as SGHAT and CDR2 as FQNNGV. Full variable domain (outside the CDR3, taken from reference TRBV11-2 and TRBJ2-3): EAGVAQSPRYKIIEKRQSVAFWCNPISGHATLYWYQQILGQGPKLLIQFQNNGVVDDSQLPKDRFSAERLKGVDSTLKIQPAKLEDSAVYLCASSSGTSGGFLPDTQYFGPGTRLTVL.

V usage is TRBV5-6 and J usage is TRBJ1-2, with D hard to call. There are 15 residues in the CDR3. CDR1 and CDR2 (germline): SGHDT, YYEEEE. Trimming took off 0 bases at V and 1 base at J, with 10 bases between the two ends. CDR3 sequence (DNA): TGTGCCAGCAGCTTGGTAATGGTGATTAACTATGGCTACACCTTC. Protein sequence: CASSLVMVINYGYTF.

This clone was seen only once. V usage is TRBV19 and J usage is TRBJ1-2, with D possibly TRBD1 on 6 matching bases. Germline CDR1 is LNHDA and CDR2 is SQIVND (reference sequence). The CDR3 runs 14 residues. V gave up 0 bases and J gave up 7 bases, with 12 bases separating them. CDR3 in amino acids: CASSIDQQGAGYTF. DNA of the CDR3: TGTGCCAGTAGTATAGATCAACAGGGAGCTGGCTACACCTTC.

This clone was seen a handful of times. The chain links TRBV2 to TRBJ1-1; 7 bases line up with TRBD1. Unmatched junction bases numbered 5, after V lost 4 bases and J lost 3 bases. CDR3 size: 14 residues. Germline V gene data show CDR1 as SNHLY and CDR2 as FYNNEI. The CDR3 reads CASSVRTGDTEAFF. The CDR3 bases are TGTGCCAGCAGTGTTAGGACAGGAGACACTGAAGCTTTCTTT.

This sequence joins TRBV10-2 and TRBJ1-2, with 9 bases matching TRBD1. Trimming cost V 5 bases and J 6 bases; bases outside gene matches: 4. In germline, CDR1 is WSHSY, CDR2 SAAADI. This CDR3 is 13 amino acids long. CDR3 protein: CASSWGTGHGYTF. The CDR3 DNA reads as TGCGCCAGCAGTTGGGGGACAGGGCATGGCTACACCTTC.

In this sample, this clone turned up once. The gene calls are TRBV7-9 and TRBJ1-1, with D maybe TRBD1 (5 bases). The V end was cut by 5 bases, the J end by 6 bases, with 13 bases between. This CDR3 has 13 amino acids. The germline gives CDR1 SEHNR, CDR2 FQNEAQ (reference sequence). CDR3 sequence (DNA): TGTGCCAGCAGCCTACTGGGGGGGTCTGAAGCTTTCTTT. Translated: CASSLLGGSEAFF.

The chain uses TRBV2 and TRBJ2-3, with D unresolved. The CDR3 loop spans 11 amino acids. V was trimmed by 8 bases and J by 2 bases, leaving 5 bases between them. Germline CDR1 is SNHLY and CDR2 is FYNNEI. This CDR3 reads CASHYTDTQYF. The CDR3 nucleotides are TGTGCCAGCCACTACACAGATACGCAGTATTTT.

The CDR3 is CASSYSRQGDGYTF. The CDR3 DNA follows: TGTGCCAGCAGTTACTCGAGACAAGGGGATGGCTACACCTTC. The chain links TRBV6-6 to TRBJ1-2, with D possibly TRBD1 on 5 matching bases. The germline V and J ends were trimmed by 0 bases and 6 bases, with 11 bases remaining between them. Germline CDR1 reads MNHNY; CDR2 reads SVGAGI (reference sequence). The CDR3 runs 14 residues.

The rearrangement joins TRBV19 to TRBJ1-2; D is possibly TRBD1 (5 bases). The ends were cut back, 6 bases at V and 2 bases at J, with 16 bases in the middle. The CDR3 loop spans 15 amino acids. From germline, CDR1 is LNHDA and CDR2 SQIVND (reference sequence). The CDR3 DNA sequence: TGTGCCAGTAGCCGACAGCTAGACGGGAACTATGGCTACACCTTC. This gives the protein CASSRQLDGNYGYTF. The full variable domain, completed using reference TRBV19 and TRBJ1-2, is DGGITQSPKYLFRKEGQNVTLSCEQNLNHDAMYWYRQDPGQGLRLIYYSQIVNDFQKGDIAEGYSVSREKKESFPLTVTSAQKNPTAFYLCASSRQLDGNYGYTFGSGTRLTVV.

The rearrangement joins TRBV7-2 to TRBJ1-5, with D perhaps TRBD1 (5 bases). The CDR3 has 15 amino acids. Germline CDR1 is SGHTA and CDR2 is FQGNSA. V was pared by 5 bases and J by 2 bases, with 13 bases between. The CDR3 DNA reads TGTGCCAGCAGCCCGCCCCCCAGGGGCAATCAGCCCCAGCATTTT. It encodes CASSPPPRGNQPQHF.